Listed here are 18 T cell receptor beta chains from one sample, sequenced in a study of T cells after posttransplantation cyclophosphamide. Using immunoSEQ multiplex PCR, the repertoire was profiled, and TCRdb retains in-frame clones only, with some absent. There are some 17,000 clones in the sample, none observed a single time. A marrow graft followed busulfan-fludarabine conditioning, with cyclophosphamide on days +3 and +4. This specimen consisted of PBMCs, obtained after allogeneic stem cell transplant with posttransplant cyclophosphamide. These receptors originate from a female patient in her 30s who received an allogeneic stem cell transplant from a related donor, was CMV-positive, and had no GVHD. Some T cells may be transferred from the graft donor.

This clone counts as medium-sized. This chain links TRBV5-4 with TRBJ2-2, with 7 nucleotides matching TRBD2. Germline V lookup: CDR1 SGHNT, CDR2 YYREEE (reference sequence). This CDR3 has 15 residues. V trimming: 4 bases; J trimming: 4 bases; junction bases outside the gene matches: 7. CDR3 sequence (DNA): TGTGCCAGCAGCCCCGGGAGCGGGATCACCGGGGAGCTGTTTTTT. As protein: CASSPGSGITGELFF.

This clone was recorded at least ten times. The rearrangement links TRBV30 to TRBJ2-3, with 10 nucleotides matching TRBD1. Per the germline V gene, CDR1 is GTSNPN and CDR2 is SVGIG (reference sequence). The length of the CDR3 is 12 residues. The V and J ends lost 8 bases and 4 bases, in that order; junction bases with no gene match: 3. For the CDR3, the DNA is TGTGCCGAGGACAGGGGGGCAGATACGCAGTATTTT. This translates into CAEDRGADTQYF.

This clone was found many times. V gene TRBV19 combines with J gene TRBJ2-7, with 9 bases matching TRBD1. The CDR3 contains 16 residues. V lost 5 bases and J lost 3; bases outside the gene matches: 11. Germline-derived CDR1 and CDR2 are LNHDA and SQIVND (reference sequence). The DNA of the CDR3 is TGTGCCAGTAGTCCCCTCGCCGGGACAGGGCTCTACGAGCAGTACTTC. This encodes CASSPLAGTGLYEQYF.

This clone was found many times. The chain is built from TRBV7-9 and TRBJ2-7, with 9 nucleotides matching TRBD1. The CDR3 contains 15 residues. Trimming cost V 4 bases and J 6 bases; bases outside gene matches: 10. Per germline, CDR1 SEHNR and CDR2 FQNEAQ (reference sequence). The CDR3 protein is CASSSRTTGGFEQYF. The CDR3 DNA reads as TGTGCCAGCAGCTCTCGAACGACAGGGGGTTTCGAGCAGTACTTC.

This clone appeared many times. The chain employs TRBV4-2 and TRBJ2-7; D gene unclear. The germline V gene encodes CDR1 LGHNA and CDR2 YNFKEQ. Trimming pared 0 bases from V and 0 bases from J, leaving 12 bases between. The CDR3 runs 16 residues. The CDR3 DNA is TGTGCCAGCAGCCAAGAGTTCGGGTCCAGCTCCTACGAGCAGTACTTC. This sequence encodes CASSQEFGSSSYEQYF.

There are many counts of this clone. The CDR3 region is CAWRGTSRETQYF. In DNA form, the CDR3 reads TGTGCCTGGAGGGGGACTTCGCGAGAGACCCAGTACTTC. The chain combines TRBV30 with TRBJ2-5; D perhaps matches TRBD2 (6 bases). The CDR3 sequence is 13 residues long. V was shortened by 3 bases and J by 4 bases, with 12 bases between the two germline ends. CDR1 is GTSNPN and CDR2 is SVGIG in the germline V gene (reference sequence). Full variable domain (outside the CDR3, taken from reference TRBV30 and TRBJ2-5): SQTIHQWPATLVQPVGSPLSLECTVEGTSNPNLYWYRQAAGRGLQLLFYSVGIGQISSEVPQNLSASRPQDRQFILSSKKLLLSDSGFYLCAWRGTSRETQYFGPGTRLLVL.

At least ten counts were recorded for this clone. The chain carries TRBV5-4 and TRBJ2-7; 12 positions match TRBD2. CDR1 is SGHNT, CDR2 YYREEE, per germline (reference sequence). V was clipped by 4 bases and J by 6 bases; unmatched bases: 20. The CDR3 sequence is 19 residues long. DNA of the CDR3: TGTGCCAGCAGCCACCCCGGGACTAGCGGGTTCCAATCGAGCGGCGAGCAGTACTTC. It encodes CASSHPGTSGFQSSGEQYF. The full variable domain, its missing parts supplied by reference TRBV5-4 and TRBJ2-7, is ETGVTQSPTHLIKTRGQQVTLRCSSQSGHNTVSWYQQALGQGPQFIFQYYREEENGRGNFPPRFSGLQFPNYSSELNVNALELDDSALYLCASSHPGTSGFQSSGEQYFGPGTRLTVT.

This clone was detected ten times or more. The CDR3, as DNA: TGTGCCAGCAGACTAGCGGGAGTTGATGAGACCCAGTACTTC. Translation: CASRLAGVDETQYF. The rearrangement joins TRBV5-4 to TRBJ2-5, with 11 bases identical to TRBD2. Per germline, CDR1 SGHNT and CDR2 YYREEE (reference sequence). With V trimmed by 5 bases and J by 5 bases, 5 bases remained unmatched. This CDR3 spans 14 amino acids.

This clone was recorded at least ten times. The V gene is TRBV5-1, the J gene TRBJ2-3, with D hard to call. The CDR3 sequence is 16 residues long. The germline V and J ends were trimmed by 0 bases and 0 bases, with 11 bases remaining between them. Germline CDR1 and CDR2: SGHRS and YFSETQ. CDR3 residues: CASSLAPAASTDTQYF. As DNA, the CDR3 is TGCGCCAGCAGCTTGGCCCCGGCGGCTAGCACAGATACGCAGTATTTT.

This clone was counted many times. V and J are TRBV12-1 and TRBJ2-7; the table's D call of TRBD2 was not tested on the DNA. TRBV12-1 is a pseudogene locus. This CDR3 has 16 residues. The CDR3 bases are TGTGCCAGCAGCTTTAATCGCGGGGTACGAGAATACGAGCAGTACTTC. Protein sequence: CASSFNRGVREYEQYF.

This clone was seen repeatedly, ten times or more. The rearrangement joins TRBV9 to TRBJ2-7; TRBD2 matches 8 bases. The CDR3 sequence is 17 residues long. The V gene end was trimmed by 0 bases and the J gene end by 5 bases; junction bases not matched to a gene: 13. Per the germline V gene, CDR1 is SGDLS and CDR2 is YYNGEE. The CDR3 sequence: CASSVGVGSGSENEQYF. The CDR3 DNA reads TGTGCCAGCAGCGTAGGTGTCGGGAGCGGGAGCGAGAACGAGCAGTACTTC.

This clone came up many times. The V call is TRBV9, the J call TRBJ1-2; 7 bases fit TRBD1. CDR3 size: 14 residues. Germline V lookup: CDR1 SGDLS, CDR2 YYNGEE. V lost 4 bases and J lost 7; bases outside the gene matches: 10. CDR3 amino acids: CASSPSTGMGGYTF. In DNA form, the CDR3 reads TGTGCCAGCAGCCCATCGACAGGGATGGGTGGCTACACCTTC.

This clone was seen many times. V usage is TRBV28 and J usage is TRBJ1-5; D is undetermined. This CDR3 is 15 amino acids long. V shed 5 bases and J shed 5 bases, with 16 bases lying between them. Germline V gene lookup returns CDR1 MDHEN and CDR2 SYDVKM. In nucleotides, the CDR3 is TGTGCCAGCAGTCTTATTAATTATGCGCATCAGCCCCAGCATTTT. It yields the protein CASSLINYAHQPQHF.

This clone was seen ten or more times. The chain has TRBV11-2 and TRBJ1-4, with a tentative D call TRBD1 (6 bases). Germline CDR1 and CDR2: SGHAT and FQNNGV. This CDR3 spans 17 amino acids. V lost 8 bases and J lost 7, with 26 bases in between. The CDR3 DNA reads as TGTGCCAGCCGGAATGTAGGGGGAAGTGCTGGGAGTGAAAAACTGTTTTTT. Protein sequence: CASRNVGGSAGSEKLFF.

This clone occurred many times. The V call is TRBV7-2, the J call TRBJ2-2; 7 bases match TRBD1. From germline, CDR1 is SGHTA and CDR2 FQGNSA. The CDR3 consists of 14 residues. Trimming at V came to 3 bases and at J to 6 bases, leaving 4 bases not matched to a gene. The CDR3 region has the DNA TGTGCCAGCAGCTTCGGGCAGGGGGCCGGGGAGCTGTTTTTT. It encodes CASSFGQGAGELFF. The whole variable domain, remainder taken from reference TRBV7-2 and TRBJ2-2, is GAGVSQSPSNKVTEKGKDVELRCDPISGHTALYWYRQSLGQGLEFLIYFQGNSAPDKSGLPSDRFSAERTGGSVSTLTIQRTQQEDSAVYLCASSFGQGAGELFFGEGSRLTVL.

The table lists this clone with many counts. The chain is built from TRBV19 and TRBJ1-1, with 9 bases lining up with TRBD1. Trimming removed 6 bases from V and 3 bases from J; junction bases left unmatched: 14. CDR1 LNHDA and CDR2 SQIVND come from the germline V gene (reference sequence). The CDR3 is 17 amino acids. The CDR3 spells CASSRSPLDRGYTEAFF. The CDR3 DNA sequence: TGTGCCAGTAGCAGATCCCCTCTGGACAGGGGTTACACTGAAGCTTTCTTT.

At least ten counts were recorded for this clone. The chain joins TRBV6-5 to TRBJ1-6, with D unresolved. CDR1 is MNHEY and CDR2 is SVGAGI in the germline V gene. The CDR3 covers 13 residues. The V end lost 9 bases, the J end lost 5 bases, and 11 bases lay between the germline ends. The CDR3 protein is CASKLGNNSPLHF. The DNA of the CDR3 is TGTGCCAGTAAACTGGGCAATAATTCACCCCTCCACTTT.

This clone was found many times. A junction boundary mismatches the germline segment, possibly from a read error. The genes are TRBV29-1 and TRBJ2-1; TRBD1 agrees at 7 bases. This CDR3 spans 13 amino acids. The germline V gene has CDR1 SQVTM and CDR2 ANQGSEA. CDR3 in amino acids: CTVSQRPGQQQFF. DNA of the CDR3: TGCACCGTTTCTCAAAGACCGGGACAGCAGCAGTTCTTC.